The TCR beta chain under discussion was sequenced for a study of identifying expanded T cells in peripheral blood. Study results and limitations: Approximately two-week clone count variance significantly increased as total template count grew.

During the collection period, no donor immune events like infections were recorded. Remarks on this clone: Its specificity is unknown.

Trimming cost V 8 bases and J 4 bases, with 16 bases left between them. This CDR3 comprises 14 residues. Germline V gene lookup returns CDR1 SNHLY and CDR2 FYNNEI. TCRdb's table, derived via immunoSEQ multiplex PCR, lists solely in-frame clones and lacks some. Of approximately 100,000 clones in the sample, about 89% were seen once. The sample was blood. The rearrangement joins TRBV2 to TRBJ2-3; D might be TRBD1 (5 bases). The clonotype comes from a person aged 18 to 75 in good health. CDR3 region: CASDKGIGPDTQYF. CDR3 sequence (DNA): TGTGCCAGCGACAAGGGGATTGGACCAGATACGCAGTATTTT.